These 13 T cell receptor beta chains share one sample of origin, sequenced in a study of cytomegalovirus exposure and HLA in healthy donors. PCR was performed using 60 Vbeta and 13 Jbeta primers. Produced via immunoSEQ multiplex PCR; TCRdb's table is partial and in-frame only. The profile shows under 120,000 clones, around three quarters of them singletons. Specimen: PBMCs. All receptors come from a woman between 40 and 55 years old in good health and CMV-seronegative.

The chain carries TRBV7-9 and TRBJ2-1; no firm D call. V was cut by 5 bases and J by 6 bases, with 11 bases left in between. This CDR3 spans 13 amino acids. In germline, CDR1 is SEHNR, CDR2 FQNEAQ (reference sequence). The CDR3 region is CASSEPRTNEQFF. CDR3 in DNA: TGTGCCAGCAGCGAGCCTAGAACCAATGAGCAGTTCTTC. The whole variable domain, remainder taken from reference TRBV7-9 and TRBJ2-1, is DTGVSQNPRHKITKRGQNVTFRCDPISEHNRLYWYRQTLGQGPEFLTYFQNEAQLEKSRLLSDRFSAERPKGSFSTLEIQRTEQGDSAMYLCASSEPRTNEQFFGPGTRLTVL.

This sequence joins TRBV11-3 and TRBJ2-3; 12 bases map to TRBD2. The CDR3 loop spans 15 amino acids. Per the germline V gene, CDR1 is SGHNT and CDR2 is YENEEA. The V gene end was trimmed by 1 base and the J gene end by 6 bases; junction bases not matched to a gene: 2. In nucleotides, the CDR3 is TGTGCCAGCAGCTTAGGACTAGCGGGAGCGGATACGCAGTATTTT. Protein: CASSLGLAGADTQYF.

This clone appeared a single time. The chain uses TRBV29-1 and TRBJ2-1; D not certain. Germline-derived CDR1 and CDR2 are SQVTM and ANQGSEA. The CDR3 spans 11 residues. Trimming pared 4 bases from V and 6 bases from J, leaving 7 bases between. CDR3 residues: CSVGVANEQFF. In DNA, the CDR3 is TGCAGCGTTGGAGTAGCCAATGAGCAGTTCTTC.

This sequence joins TRBV5-1 and TRBJ1-1; 7 bases align to TRBD1. The ends lost 3 bases at V and 1 base at J; junction bases unmatched: 3. This CDR3 contains 14 residues. Germline V gene sequence: CDR1 SGHRS, CDR2 YFSETQ. CDR3 region: CASSWNRGNTEAFF. Here the CDR3 DNA reads TGCGCCAGCAGCTGGAACAGGGGGAACACTGAAGCTTTCTTT.

J is TRBJ1-2 and V is TRBV13, with 9 nucleotides matching TRBD1. Trimming at V came to 2 bases and at J to 6 bases, leaving 10 bases not matched to a gene. Germline loops: CDR1 PRHDT, CDR2 FYEKMQ (reference sequence). The CDR3 runs to 16 residues. The CDR3: CASSLQGTGTFDGYTF. The CDR3 nucleotides read TGTGCCAGCAGCTTACAAGGGACAGGGACATTCGATGGCTACACCTTC.

CDR3 sequence: CASSLNTGVGETQYF. The CDR3 region has the DNA TGTGCCAGCAGCCTCAACACAGGGGTGGGGGAGACCCAGTACTTC. The chain recombines TRBV7-7 with TRBJ2-5, with TRBD1 matching 7 bases. Trimming took 5 bases from V and 5 from J; bases not matched to a gene: 11. In germline, CDR1 is SSHAT, CDR2 FNYEAQ (reference sequence). The CDR3 consists of 15 residues. Together with reference TRBV7-7 and TRBJ2-5, the CDR3 gives the full variable domain: GAGVSQSPRYKVTKRGQDVTLRCDPISSHATLYWYQQALGQGPEFLTYFNYEAQPDKSGLPSDRFSAERPEGSISTLTIQRTEQRDSAMYRCASSLNTGVGETQYFGPGTRLLVL.

V is TRBV4-3 and J is TRBJ1-1, with D perhaps matching TRBD1 (6 bases). Germline V gene lookup returns CDR1 LGHNA and CDR2 YSLEER. The ends were cut back, 0 bases at V and 8 bases at J, with 16 bases in the middle. This CDR3 is 15 amino acids long. In DNA, the CDR3 is TGCGCCAGCAGCCAAGACACATACAGGGCAGCCGAAGCTTTCTTT. Amino acids: CASSQDTYRAAEAFF.

The chain combines TRBV7-8 with TRBJ1-3; D possibly corresponds to TRBD1 (6 bases). Germline loops: CDR1 SGHVS, CDR2 FQNEAQ. The CDR3 has 15 amino acids. V gave up 6 bases and J gave up 6 bases, with 18 bases separating them. CDR3 protein: CASSHRTAKENTIYF. The CDR3 DNA follows: TGTGCCAGCAGTCACCGGACAGCTAAAGAAAACACCATATATTTT.

The chain recombines TRBV7-2 with TRBJ1-2, with TRBD1 matching 8 bases. Germline assignment: CDR1 SGHTA and CDR2 FQGNSA. The CDR3 has 14 residues. V shed 4 bases, J shed 8 bases, and the junction held 9 bases outside the gene matches. DNA for the CDR3: TGTGCCAGCAGCTCGGGGACAGGCCGGGAGGGCTACACCTTC. The encoded protein is CASSSGTGREGYTF. Drawing the rest from reference TRBV7-2 and TRBJ1-2, the complete variable domain is GAGVSQSPSNKVTEKGKDVELRCDPISGHTALYWYRQSLGQGLEFLIYFQGNSAPDKSGLPSDRFSAERTGGSVSTLTIQRTQQEDSAVYLCASSSGTGREGYTFGSGTRLTVV.

The genes are TRBV6-1 and TRBJ2-5, with D possibly being TRBD2 (6 bases). Germline V gene lookup returns CDR1 MNHNS and CDR2 SASEGT. This CDR3 is 15 amino acids long. Trimming left V 4 bases short and J 1 base short, with 13 bases between. This CDR3 is CASSALAIPQETQYF. The CDR3 region has the DNA TGTGCCAGCAGTGCACTAGCTATCCCCCAAGAGACCCAGTACTTC.

This clone has just a few counts. The chain combines TRBV19 with TRBJ2-3; 7 bases fit TRBD1. The germline CDR1 and CDR2 sequences are LNHDA and SQIVND (reference sequence). The V and J ends lost 4 bases and 0 bases, in that order; junction bases with no gene match: 4. CDR3 length: 15 residues. CDR3 protein: CASSTDRASTDTQYF. The CDR3 DNA is TGTGCCAGTAGTACCGACAGGGCTAGCACAGATACGCAGTATTTT.

The chain has TRBV30 and TRBJ1-2; D call uncertain. Germline loops: CDR1 GTSNPN, CDR2 SVGIG (reference sequence). This CDR3 comprises 12 residues. V dropped 4 bases and J dropped 13 bases, with 19 bases sitting between them. CDR3 in amino acids: CAWNSGAPNPTF. CDR3 DNA sequence: TGTGCCTGGAACTCCGGTGCCCCAAACCCCACCTTC. The variable domain in full, with the rest retrieved from reference TRBV30 and TRBJ1-2, is SQTIHQWPATLVQPVGSPLSLECTVEGTSNPNLYWYRQAAGRGLQLLFYSVGIGQISSEVPQNLSASRPQDRQFILSSKKLLLSDSGFYLCAWNSGAPNPTFGSGTRLTVV.

This clone was picked up one time. This chain uses TRBV19 with TRBJ1-3; TRBD1 matches 7 bases. The CDR3 loop spans 15 amino acids. Trimming at V came to 4 bases and at J to 4 bases, leaving 7 bases not matched to a gene. The germline V gene encodes CDR1 LNHDA and CDR2 SQIVND (reference sequence). CDR3 coding DNA: TGTGCCAGTAGTACTCACAGGGGAGAGGGAAACACCATATATTTT. This encodes CASSTHRGEGNTIYF.